This TCR beta chain came from a study of T-cell reconstitution after alpha-beta-depleted transplantation in children. Findings and limits, study-wide: Fresh T-cell production supplied most of the T-cell counts and diversity seen one year after transplant.

This clonotype was counted ten times or more. Its antigen is unidentified. There are 14 residues in the CDR3. Germline V gives CDR1 SQVTM, CDR2 ANQGSEA. V was clipped by 6 bases and J by 4 bases; unmatched bases: 5. TCRbeta library preparation incorporated unique molecular identifiers. TCRdb called the PCR reads again in MiXCR, with one record for every CDR3 protein. In the table there are about 200,000 distinct CDR3 sequences, about 6% of which are singletons. The source of this sequence is a girl under three years old with combined immunodeficiency, due to receive a stem cell transplant. The chain employs TRBV29-1 and TRBJ2-1; TRBD1 aligns across 11 bases. The specimen comprised PBMCs, sampled before TCRalphabeta/CD19-depleted stem cell transplant. The CDR3 sequence is CSVLGTGGYNEQFF. CDR3 DNA sequence: TGCAGCGTGCTCGGGACAGGGGGGTACAATGAGCAGTTCTTC.